This T cell receptor (beta chain) is drawn from a study of monozygotic twins with inflammatory bowel disease. Following a re-call of the 5' RACE reads, TCRdb has one entry per CDR3 protein and lacks DNA. This repertoire includes over 200,000 distinct CDR3 sequences. Blood, 2 to 2.5 ml, was drawn per donor. The material sequenced was blood. This clonotype was sampled from a human donor with ulcerative colitis or Crohn's disease, or a healthy co-twin of an affected twin (not recorded which).

CDR3 loop: CASSRDPTEKLFF. This sequence joins TRBV5-1 and TRBJ1-4. Germline V gene lookup returns CDR1 SGHRS and CDR2 YFSETQ. This CDR3 has 13 amino acids.